This T cell receptor beta chain stems from a study of blood T cell repertoires in COVID-19. From germline, CDR1 is MDHEN and CDR2 SYDVKM. The length of the CDR3 is 16 residues. Losses at the gene ends were 5 bases for V and 4 bases for J; bases not matched to a gene: 13. Original processing notes: Cell counts per sample came from amplifying reference gene primers. The method was immunoSEQ multiplex PCR; TCRdb's version includes in-frame clones alone and lacks a portion of them. V, J and clone size were drawn from that table, and D and trimming were deduced from the DNA. The sample contains about 83,000 clones, roughly 90% of which appear only once.

The TCR sequence derives from an elderly woman with active or convalescent COVID-19. The chain couples TRBV28 to TRBJ1-2; 7 bases fit TRBD1. The sequenced sample was peripheral blood. The CDR3 reads CASSRPRQGGTYGYTF. The CDR3 coding sequence is TGTGCCAGCAGTCGCCCGCGACAGGGAGGAACCTATGGCTACACCTTC.